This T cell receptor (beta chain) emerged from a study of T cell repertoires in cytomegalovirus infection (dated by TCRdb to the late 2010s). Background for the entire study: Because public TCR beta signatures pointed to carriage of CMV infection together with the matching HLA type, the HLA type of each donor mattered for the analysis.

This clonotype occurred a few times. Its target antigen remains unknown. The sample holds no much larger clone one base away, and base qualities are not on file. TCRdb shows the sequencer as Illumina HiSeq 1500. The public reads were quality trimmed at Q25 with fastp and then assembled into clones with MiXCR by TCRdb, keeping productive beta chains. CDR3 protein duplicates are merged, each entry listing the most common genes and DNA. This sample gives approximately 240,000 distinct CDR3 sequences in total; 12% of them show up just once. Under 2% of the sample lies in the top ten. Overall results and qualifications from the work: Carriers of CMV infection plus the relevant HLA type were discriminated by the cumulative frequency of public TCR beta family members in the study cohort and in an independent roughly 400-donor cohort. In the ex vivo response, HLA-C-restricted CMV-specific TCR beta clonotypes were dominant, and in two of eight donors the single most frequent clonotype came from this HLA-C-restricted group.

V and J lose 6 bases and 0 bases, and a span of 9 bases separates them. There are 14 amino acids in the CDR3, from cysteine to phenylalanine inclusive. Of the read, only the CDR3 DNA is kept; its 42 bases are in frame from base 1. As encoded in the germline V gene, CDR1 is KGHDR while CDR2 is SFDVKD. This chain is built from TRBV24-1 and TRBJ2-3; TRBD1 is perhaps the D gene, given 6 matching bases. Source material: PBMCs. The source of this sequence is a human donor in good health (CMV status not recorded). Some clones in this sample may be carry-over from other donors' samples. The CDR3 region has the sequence CATSMTGSTDTQYF. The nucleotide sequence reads TGTGCCACCAGTATGACAGGAAGCACAGATACGCAGTATTTT.